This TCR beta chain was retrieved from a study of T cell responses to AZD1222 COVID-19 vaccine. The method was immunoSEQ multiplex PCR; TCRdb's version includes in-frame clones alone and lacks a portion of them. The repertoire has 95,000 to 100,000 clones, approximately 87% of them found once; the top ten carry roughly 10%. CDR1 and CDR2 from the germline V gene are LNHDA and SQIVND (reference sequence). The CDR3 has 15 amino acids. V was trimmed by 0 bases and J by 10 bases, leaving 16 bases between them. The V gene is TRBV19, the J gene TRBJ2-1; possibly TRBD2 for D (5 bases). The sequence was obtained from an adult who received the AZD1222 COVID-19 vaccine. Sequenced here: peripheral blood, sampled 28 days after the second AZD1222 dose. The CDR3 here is CASSIDIGPPGEQFF. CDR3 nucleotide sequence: TGTGCCAGTAGTATAGATATCGGCCCACCGGGGGAGCAGTTCTTC.